The rows below give T cell receptor beta chains drawn from one sample of a study of cytomegalovirus exposure and HLA in healthy donors. The table came from immunoSEQ multiplex PCR; TCRdb's copy has only in-frame clones and leaves some out. The table lists fewer than 150,000 clones, over 75% of them singletons. The sequenced sample consisted of PBMCs. These receptors originate from a man aged 25-45 years in good health and CMV-seronegative. CDR3s leave out the opening cysteine and the closing phenylalanine or tryptophan. Not every row has a clone size; where given, it reads once, few, many or a size class.

v_call | clone_size | cdr3_aa
TRBV5-1 | . | ASSLQIGTGELF
TRBV28 | . | AGSKLIYRGANYGYT
TRBV2 | once | ASSATRNQETQY
TRBV5-8 | . | ASSRTGPTYEQY
TRBV27 | . | ASSFSTENYGYT
TRBV19 | . | ASSMIVDSNQPQH
TRBV28 | few | ASSLSLAGVNEQY
TRBV28 | . | ASSFRLAGRDEQY
TRBV5-1 | . | ASSLFRDNTGELF
TRBV5-1 | . | ASSLTSGDDEQY
TRBV7-9 | once | ASSRFSGGAG
TRBV6-1 | . | ASSERQGAQEQF
TRBV6-6 | . | ASSPGQAYGYT
TRBV6-1 | . | ASTDLAKNIQY
TRBV5-1 | . | ASSFSGTNTEAF
TRBV15 | . | ATSTRDRGLNQPQH
TRBV14 | . | ASSQGVPGLAGTSSYEQY
TRBV10-1 | . | ASSLTSGAQETQY
TRBV6-5 | . | ASRPDRGYGYT
TRBV2 | . | ASKESAGELF
TRBV29-1 | . | SVEDLNRGEITDTQY
TRBV6-4 | . | ASRISVNTEAF
TRBV11-3 | . | ASSPGLAGVTDTQY
TRBV5-1 | . | ASQSGTSGLSWNEQF
TRBV2 | . | ASRTSGAYNEQF
TRBV6-5 | . | ASSSGPYEQY
TRBV6-5 | . | ASSSVGLAGGEQF
TRBV5-6 | . | ASSGGGFNQPQH
TRBV29-1 | . | SVEDSTGYGYT
TRBV4-1 | few | ASSRSGQGIQETQY
TRBV9 | . | ASRGTGTEAF
TRBV11-2 | . | ASSLFDGGNTGELF
TRBV6-5 | . | ASSRIGSYEQY
TRBV7-9 | . | ASSEGLAEQF
TRBV9 | . | ASSRTGAVNQPQH
TRBV5-1 | . | ASSWKPQGAGSGSYNSPLH
TRBV12-5 | . | ASGLVRTVPTGANVLT
TRBV5-1 | . | ASSSVAGGPSRNEQF
TRBV27 | . | ASSHGYEQY
TRBV7-3 | few | ASSPHLAGYTGELF
TRBV28 | . | ASSLGGQGARWSYEQY
TRBV29-1 | . | SGDREDYGYP
TRBV10-1 | . | ASSTTAFNTAVNKPLTKNIQY
TRBV6-6 | . | ASRKNGKTNEKLF
TRBV6-1 | . | ASSEDLRVIYNSPLH
TRBV11-2 | . | ASSLVAGGPDTQY
TRBV5-1 | . | ASSLAQGGGNTGELF
TRBV18 | . | ASSPPAGLSGANVLT
TRBV10-3 | few | ATQQGTYEQY
TRBV6-5 | . | ARRLAGGSYEQY
TRBV28 | . | ASRPPEAPYEQY
TRBV6-1 | . | ASTLTPFFHEQY
TRBV5-1 | . | ASNLDGNSYEQY
TRBV2 | . | ATAGIDRSQPQH
TRBV2 | . | ASTGQPTTELF
TRBV27 | . | ASRPGLWDRGNQPQH
TRBV10-2 | . | ASSGLSGTSTDTQY
TRBV27 | . | ASSLSKSGFNNEQF